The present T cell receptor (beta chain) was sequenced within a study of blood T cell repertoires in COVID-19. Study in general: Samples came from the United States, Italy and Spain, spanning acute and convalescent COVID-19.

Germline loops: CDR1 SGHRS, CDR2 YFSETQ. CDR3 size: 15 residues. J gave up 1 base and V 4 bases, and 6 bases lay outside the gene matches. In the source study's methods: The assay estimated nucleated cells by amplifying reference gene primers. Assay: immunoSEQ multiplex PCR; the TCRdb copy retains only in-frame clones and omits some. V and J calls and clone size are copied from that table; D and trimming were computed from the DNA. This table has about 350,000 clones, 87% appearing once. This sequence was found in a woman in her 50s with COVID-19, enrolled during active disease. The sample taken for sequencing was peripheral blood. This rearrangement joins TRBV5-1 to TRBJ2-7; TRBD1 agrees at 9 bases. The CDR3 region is CASSPGTGISYEQYF. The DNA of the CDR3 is TGCGCCAGCAGCCCAGGGACAGGGATTTCCTACGAGCAGTACTTC. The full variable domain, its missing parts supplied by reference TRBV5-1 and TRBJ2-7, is KAGVTQTPRYLIKTRGQQVTLSCSPISGHRSVSWYQQTPGQGLQFLFEYFSETQRNKGNFPGRFSGRQFSNSRSEMNVSTLELGDSALYLCASSPGTGISYEQYFGPGTRLTVT.